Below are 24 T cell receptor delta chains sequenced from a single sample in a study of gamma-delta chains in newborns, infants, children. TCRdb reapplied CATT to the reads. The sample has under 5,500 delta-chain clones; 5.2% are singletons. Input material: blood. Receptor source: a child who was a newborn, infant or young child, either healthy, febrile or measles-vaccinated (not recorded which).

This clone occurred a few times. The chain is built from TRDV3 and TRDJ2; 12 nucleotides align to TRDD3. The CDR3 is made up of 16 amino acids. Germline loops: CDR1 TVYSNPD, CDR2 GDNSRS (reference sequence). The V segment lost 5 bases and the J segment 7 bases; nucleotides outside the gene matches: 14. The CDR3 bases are TGTGCCCCCTTGCCTTCCTACTGGGGGATACAAGCACAACTCTTCTTT. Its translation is CAPLPSYWGIQAQLFF.

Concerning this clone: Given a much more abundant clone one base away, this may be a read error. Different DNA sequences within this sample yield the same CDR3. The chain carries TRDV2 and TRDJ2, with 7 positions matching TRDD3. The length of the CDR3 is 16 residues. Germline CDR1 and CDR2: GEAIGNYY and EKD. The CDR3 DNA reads TGTGCCTGCGACACGATTGGGGGAGCTTTGACAGCACAACTCTTCTTT. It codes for CACDTIGGALTAQLFF.

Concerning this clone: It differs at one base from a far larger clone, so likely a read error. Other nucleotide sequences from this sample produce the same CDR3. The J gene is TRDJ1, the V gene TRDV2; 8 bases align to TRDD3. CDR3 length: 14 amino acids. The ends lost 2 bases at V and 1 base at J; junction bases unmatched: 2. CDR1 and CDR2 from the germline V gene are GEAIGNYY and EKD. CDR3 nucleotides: TGTGCCTGTGACATACTGGGGGGCACCGATAAACTCATCTTT. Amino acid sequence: CACDILGGTDKLIF.

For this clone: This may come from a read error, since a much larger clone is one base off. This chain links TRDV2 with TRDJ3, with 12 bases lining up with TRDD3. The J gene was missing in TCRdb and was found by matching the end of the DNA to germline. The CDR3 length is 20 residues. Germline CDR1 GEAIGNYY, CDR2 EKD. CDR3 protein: CACDTVVLGDTPWDPRQMFF. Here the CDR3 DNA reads TGTGCCTGTGACACCGTGGTACTGGGGGATACCCCCTGGGACCCCCGACAGATGTTTTTC.

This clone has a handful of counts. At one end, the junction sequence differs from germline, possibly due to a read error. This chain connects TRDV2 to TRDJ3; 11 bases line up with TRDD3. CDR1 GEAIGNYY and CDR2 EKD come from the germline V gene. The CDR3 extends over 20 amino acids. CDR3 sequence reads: CACDTVGGYARSWDTRRMFF. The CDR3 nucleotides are TGTGCCTGTGACACCGTTGGGGGATACGCGCGCTCCTGGGACACCCGACGGATGTTTTTC.

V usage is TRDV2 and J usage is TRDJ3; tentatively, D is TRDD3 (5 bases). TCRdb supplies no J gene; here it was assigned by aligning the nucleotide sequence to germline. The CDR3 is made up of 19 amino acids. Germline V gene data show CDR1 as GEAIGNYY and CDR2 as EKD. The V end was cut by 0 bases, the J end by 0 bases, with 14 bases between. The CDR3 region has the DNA TGTGCCTGTGACACCCTTGCTGGGCCCACCTCCTGGGACACCCGACAGATGTTTTTC. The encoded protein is CACDTLAGPTSWDTRQMFF.

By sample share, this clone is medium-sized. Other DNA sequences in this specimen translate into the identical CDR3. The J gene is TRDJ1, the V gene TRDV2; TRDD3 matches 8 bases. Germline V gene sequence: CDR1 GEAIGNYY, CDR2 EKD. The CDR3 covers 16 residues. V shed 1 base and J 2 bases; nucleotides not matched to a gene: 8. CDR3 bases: TGTGCCTGTGACACGATTGGGGGATCACGGACCGATAAACTCATCTTT. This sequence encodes CACDTIGGSRTDKLIF.

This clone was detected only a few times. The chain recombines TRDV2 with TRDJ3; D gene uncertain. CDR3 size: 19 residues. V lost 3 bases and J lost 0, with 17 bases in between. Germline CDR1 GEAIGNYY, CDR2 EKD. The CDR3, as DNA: TGTGCCTGTGACTTTGCCGCCCGTCAAAGCTCCTGGGACACCCGACAGATGTTTTTC. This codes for CACDFAARQSSWDTRQMFF.

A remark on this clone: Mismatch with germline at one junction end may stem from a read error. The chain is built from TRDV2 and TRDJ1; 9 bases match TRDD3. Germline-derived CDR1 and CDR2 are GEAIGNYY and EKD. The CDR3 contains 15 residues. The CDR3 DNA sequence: TGTGCCTGTGACCTACTGGGGGAATACACCGGTAAACTCATCTTT. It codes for CACDLLGEYTGKLIF.

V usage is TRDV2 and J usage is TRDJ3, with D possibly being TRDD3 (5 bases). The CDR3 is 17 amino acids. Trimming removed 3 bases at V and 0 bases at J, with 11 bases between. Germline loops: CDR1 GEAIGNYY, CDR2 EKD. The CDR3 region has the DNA TGTGCCTGTGACGGGACTGGTGACTCCTGGGACACCCGACAGATGTTTTTC. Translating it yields CACDGTGDSWDTRQMFF.

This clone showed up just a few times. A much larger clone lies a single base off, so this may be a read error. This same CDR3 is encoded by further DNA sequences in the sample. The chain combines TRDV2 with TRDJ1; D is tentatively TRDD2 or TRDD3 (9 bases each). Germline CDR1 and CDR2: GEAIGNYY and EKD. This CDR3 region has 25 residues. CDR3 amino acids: CACDTLPTGTLLGDPFSSYTDKLIF. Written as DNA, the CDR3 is TGTGCCTGCGACACCCTTCCTACGGGCACTTTGCTGGGGGATCCGTTCTCCTCGTACACCGATAAACTCATCTTT.

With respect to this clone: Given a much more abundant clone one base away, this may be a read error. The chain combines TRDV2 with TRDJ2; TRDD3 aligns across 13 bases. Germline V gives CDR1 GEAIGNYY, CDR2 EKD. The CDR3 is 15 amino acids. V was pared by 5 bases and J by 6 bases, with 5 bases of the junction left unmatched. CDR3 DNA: TGTGCCTGTGGCCCACTGGGGGATACGGCAGCACAACTCTTCTTT. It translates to CACGPLGDTAAQLFF.

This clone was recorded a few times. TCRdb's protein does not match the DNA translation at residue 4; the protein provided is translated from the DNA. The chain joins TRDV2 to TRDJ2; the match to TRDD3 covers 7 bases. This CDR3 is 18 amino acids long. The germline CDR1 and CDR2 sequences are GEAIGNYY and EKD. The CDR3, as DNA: TGTGCCTGTGTCACCGTATCTGGGGGTGCAGCTTTGACAGCACAACTCTTCTTT. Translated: CACVTVSGGAALTAQLFF.

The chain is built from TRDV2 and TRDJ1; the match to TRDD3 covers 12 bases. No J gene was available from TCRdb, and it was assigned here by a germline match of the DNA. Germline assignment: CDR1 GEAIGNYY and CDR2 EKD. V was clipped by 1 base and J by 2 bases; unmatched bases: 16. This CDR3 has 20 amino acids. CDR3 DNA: TGTGCCTGTGACACGGTACGTGCTACTGGGGGATACAGTGGTACCGATAAACTCATCTTT. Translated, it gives CACDTVRATGGYSGTDKLIF.

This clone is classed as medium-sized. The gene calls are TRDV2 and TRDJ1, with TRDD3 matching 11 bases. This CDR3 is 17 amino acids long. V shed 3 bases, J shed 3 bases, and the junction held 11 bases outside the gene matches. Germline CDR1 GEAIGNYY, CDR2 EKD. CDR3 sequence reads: CACDSLIGGYASDKLIF. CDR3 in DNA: TGTGCCTGTGACTCCCTAATTGGGGGATACGCGTCCGATAAACTCATCTTT.

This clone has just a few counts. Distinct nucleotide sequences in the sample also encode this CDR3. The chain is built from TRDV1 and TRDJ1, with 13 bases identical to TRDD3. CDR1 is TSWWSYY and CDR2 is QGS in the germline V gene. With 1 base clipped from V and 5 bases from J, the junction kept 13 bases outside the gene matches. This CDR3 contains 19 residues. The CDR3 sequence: CALGEQVYWGIRLADKLIF. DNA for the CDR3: TGTGCTCTTGGGGAACAAGTATACTGGGGGATACGCCTAGCAGATAAACTCATCTTT.

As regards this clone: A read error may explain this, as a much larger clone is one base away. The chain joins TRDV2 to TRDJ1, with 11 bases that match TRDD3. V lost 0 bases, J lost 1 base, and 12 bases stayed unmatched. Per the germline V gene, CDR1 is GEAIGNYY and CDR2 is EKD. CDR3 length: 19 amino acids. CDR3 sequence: CACDTARWGIRRSTDKLIF. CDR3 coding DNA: TGTGCCTGTGACACCGCACGGTGGGGGATACGCAGGAGCACCGATAAACTCATCTTT.

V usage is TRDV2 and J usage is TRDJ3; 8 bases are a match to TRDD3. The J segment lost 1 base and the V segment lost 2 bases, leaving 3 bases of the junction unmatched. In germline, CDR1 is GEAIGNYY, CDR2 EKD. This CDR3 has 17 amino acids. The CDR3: CACDMAGGSWDTRQMFF. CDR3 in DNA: TGTGCCTGTGACATGGCTGGGGGATCCTGGGACACCCGACAGATGTTTTTC.

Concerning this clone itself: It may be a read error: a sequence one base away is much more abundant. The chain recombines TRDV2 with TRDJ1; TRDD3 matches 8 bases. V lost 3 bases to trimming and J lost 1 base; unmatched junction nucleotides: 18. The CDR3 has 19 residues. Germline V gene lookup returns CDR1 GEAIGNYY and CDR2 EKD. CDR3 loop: CACDRLPIGDTSTTDKLIF. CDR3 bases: TGTGCCTGTGACCGACTTCCCATCGGGGATACCTCGACCACCGATAAACTCATCTTT.

The CDR3 DNA sequence: TGTGCTCTTGGTAAGAATCTGGGTATAGTCGATAAACTCATCTTT. Its translation is CALGKNLGIVDKLIF. The chain links TRDV1 to TRDJ1, with D perhaps assigned TRDD1 or TRDD3 (5 bases each). Per germline, CDR1 TSWWSYY and CDR2 QGS. V lost 6 bases to trimming and J lost 4 bases, with 18 bases between them. The length of the CDR3 is 15 residues.

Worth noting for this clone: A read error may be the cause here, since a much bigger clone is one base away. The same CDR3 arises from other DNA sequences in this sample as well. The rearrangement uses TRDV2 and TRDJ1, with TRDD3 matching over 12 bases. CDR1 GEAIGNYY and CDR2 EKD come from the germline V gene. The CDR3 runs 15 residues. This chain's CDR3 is CACDKLGDTGDKLIF. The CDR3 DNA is TGTGCCTGTGACAAGCTGGGGGATACGGGCGATAAACTCATTTTT.

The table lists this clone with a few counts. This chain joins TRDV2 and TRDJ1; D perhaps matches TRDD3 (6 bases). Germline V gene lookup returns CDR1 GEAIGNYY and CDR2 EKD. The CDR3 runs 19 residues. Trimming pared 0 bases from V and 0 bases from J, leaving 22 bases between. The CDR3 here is CACDTVASRSVGDTDKLIF. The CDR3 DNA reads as TGTGCCTGTGACACCGTGGCTTCAAGGTCTGTGGGGGACACCGATAAACTCATCTTT.

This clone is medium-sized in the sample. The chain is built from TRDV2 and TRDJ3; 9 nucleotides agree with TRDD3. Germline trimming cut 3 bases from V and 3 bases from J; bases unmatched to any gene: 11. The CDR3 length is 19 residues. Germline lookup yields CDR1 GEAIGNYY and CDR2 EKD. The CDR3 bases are TGTGCCTGTGACCCACTGGGGGAATTGCCGGTCTGGGACACCCGACAGATGTTTTTC. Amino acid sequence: CACDPLGELPVWDTRQMFF.

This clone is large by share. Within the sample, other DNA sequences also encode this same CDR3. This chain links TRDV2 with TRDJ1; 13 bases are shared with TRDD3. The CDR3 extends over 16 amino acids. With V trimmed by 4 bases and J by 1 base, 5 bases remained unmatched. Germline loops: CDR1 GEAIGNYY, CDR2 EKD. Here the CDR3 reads CACDPLGDTLTDKLIF. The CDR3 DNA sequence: TGTGCCTGTGATCCACTGGGGGATACGCTCACCGATAAACTCATCTTT.